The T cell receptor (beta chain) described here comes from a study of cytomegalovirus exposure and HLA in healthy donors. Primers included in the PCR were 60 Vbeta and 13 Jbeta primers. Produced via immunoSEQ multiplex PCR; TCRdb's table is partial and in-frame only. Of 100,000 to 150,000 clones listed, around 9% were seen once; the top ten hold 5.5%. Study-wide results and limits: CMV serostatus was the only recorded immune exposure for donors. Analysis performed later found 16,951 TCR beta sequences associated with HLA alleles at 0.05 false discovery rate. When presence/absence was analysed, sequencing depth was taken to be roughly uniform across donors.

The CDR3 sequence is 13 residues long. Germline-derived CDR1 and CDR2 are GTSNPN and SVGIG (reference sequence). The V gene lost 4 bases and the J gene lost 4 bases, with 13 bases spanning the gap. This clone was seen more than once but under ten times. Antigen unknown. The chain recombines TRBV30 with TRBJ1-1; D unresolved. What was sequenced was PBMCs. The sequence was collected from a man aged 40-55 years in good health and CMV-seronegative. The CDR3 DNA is TGTGCCTGGACCGAGGGATATGTCACTGAAGCTTTCTTT. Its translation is CAWTEGYVTEAFF.